The 3 T cell receptor beta chains in this list originate from one sample, sequenced in a study of OX40 agonist ivuxolimab in advanced cancers. The repertoire was sequenced with immunoSEQ multiplex PCR; TCRdb's copy has only in-frame clones and lacks some. The repertoire holds roughly 66,000 clones, with approximately 78% as singletons. The starting material was CD4+ or CD8+ T cells sorted from blood, obtained in a trial of the OX40 agonist ivuxolimab. The receptors come from an adult with an advanced solid tumor such as melanoma, head and neck, liver or kidney cancer.

This clone was found once. The chain carries TRBV6-1 and TRBJ2-3; TRBD1 matches at 8 bases. The CDR3 has 15 residues. Trimming took 6 bases from V and 2 from J; bases not matched to a gene: 7. The germline CDR1 and CDR2 sequences are MNHNS and SASEGT. The CDR3 coding sequence is TGTGCCAGCAGATCCGGGACAGGAGACACAGATACGCAGTATTTT. Translation gives CASRSGTGDTDTQYF.

This clone appeared a single time. The genes are TRBV19 and TRBJ2-7, with TRBD1 matching over 9 bases. The V segment lost 5 bases and the J segment 4 bases; nucleotides outside the gene matches: 3. The CDR3 is made up of 13 amino acids. Germline V gene lookup returns CDR1 LNHDA and CDR2 SQIVND (reference sequence). CDR3 amino acids: CASSWGQGYEQYF. The CDR3 nucleotides read TGTGCCAGTAGTTGGGGACAGGGTTACGAGCAGTACTTC.

The genes are TRBV7-9 and TRBJ2-1; 10 bases line up with TRBD2. The CDR3 has 18 amino acids. Germline loops: CDR1 SEHNR, CDR2 FQNEAQ (reference sequence). Trimming at V came to 5 bases and at J to 1 base, leaving 11 bases not matched to a gene. CDR3 sequence reads: CASSRSYSGGNSYNEQFF. The CDR3 bases are TGTGCCAGCAGCCGATCCTATAGCGGGGGGAATTCCTACAATGAGCAGTTCTTC.